This paragraph covers one TCR beta chain sequence. Its antigen remains undetermined. The sample holds no much larger clone one base away, and base qualities are not on file. TCRbeta CDR3 regions were amplified from genomic DNA using the immunoSEQ Assay, a bias-controlled multiplex PCR. Processing in the source paper ran as follows. The number of nucleated cells in each sample was estimated by amplification of reference gene primers within the assay. Sequence reads were collapsed and filtered to measure the absolute abundance of every unique TCRbeta CDR3 rearrangement. For each sample, productive Simpson clonality was calculated as the square root of Simpson's diversity index across productive rearrangements. What TCRdb holds here is the immuneACCESS table cut down to in-frame rearrangements. Part of the clones is not present; checked against another copy, under half of the missing clones reflect an unresolved V gene, and the others are unexplained. The V and J calls and the clone size are those of that table, but D and trimming were determined from the DNA. Here the sample has approximately 220,000 clones; about four fifths occur a single time. The top ten clones comprise approximately 1.2% of the sample.

CDR1 and CDR2 (MNHEY, SVGAGI) derive from the germline V gene. Trimming takes 6 bases from V and 6 bases from J, and the germline ends sit 11 bases apart. The CDR3 starts with the cysteine, ends with the phenylalanine, and has 12 residues. Left in the record is the CDR3 DNA by itself, 36 bases read in frame from the first base. Enrolling through a virtual design, the prospective study's participants ranged in age from roughly 18 to 95 years and lived across 24 United States geographic areas. In the prospective study, participants were assigned to cohorts based on the clinical history participants reported in a screening survey and a study questionnaire. Mobile phlebotomists in the prospective study collected whole blood, serum and a nasopharyngeal or oropharyngeal swab from every participant. Over a roughly 2-month period, participants in the prospective study had the option of providing additional blood draws and questionnaires. Before DNA extraction, blood samples from the prospective study were shipped at room temperature or frozen.

The data originate from a study of blood T cell repertoires in COVID-19 (TCRdb year 2020). Background on the whole study: Samples from collaborators originated in the United States, Italy and Spain and spanned both the acute and convalescent phases of COVID-19. The dataset comprised deeply sampled blood TCRbeta repertoires from subjects exposed to, actively infected with, or recovered from COVID-19. The repertoires were released in a freely available public database meant as a resource for research on the immune response to SARS-CoV-2. Where HLA class I and class II types were available, the types were taken from metadata supplied by the sample provider, not from assay-based typing. Sample metadata almost always included a de-identified subject ID, COVID-19 status, age in years and sex. The samples were drawn from the first 160 participants of the ongoing ImmuneRACE study and from some 1,300 subjects provided by 6 global collaborators. The material from the prospective study consisted of cDNA or gDNA derived from T cells, B-cell-depleted T cells, or PBMCs.

Broad study findings and their caveats: The amount of clinical and demographic metadata varied by source and participant and was provided uncurated.

Material: PBMCs or T cells enriched from blood (not recorded which). This clonotype originated in a woman in her forties with acute COVID-19. The receptor chain draws on TRBV6-5 and TRBJ1-1; perhaps TRBD1 is the D gene, with 6 bases matching. The CDR3 protein is CASSPRGPEAFF. Read as DNA, the sequence is TGTGCCAGCAGCCCCAGGGGACCTGAAGCTTTCTTT.